The present TCR beta chain was sequenced within a study of cytomegalovirus exposure and HLA in healthy donors. Findings and limits, study-wide: After further analysis at a later stage, 16,951 TCR beta sequences were associated with HLA alleles at 0.05 false discovery rate.

On this clone itself: Its antigen remains unknown.

The PCR used 60 Vbeta and 13 Jbeta primers. Profiled with immunoSEQ multiplex PCR; TCRdb holds only in-frame clones, not every one. This repertoire shows 100,000 or so clones, 65% to 80% found once; its top ten account for under 2%. V gave up 4 bases and J gave up 0 bases, with 12 bases separating them. Per the germline V gene, CDR1 is SGHNT and CDR2 is YYREEE (reference sequence). The CDR3 has 15 residues. The rearrangement links TRBV5-4 to TRBJ2-3; D is possibly TRBD2 (6 bases). This receptor was obtained from a middle-aged woman in good health and CMV-seronegative. Specimen: PBMCs. CDR3 sequence reads: CASSPRGRSTDTQYF. CDR3 nucleotides: TGTGCCAGCAGCCCCCGGGGGAGGAGCACAGATACGCAGTATTTT.